Listed here is a single T cell receptor beta chain. The antigen is not known. CDR3 size: 15 residues. The V gene's germline CDR1 is SGHTA and CDR2 FQGTGA. V gave up 2 bases and J gave up 0 bases, with 10 bases separating them. This sample was included in a study of T cells in Graves' hyperthyroidism and ophthalmopathy. Study results and caveats: Blood shared most expanded thyroid clonotypes above 0.001.

Researchers took RNA transcripts and amplified the TCR beta CDR3 regions from them. HTBI primers were employed in a first-round RT-PCR of the TCR CDR3. One entry per CDR3 protein results from TCRdb running MiXCR on the multiplex PCR reads. Counted here are about 540,000 distinct CDR3 sequences, 35% to 55% occurring once; the ten biggest clones make up about 7.8%. The chain has TRBV7-3 and TRBJ1-1; perhaps TRBD1 as D (5 bases). The clonotype comes from a young woman with Graves' hyperthyroidism. The sample consisted of peripheral blood or thyroid tissue (not recorded which). DNA for the CDR3: TGTGCCAGCAGCTTAGGGGGGGGGTTGAACACTGAAGCTTTCTTT. Protein product: CASSLGGGLNTEAFF.